What follows are 2 T cell receptor beta chains derived from one specimen sequenced in a study of vaccination effects on CD4 cells after COVID-19. Only in-frame clones appear in the TCRdb table, and some are missing; sequencing was by immunoSEQ multiplex PCR. This table holds about 72,000 clones, 77% found once. Their recognized antigens are unknown. After around 10 days in culture, the CD4+ T cells were isolated. The sample was CD4+ T cells from PBMCs cultured without peptide, taken before COVID-19 vaccination. These receptors originate from a human donor who received a COVID-19 vaccine.

The chain has TRBV5-1 and TRBJ1-6, with D perhaps TRBD1 (6 bases). V was shortened by 5 bases and J by 2 bases, with 11 bases between the two germline ends. This CDR3 region has 15 residues. Germline V CDR1 and CDR2: SGHRS, YFSETQ. CDR3 residues: CASRTGRTYNSPLHF. The CDR3 DNA reads as TGCGCCAGCAGAACAGGGAGGACCTATAATTCACCCCTCCACTTT.

The chain carries TRBV18 and TRBJ2-4; no definite D call. The CDR3 spans 14 residues. Trimming left V 2 bases short and J 4 bases short, with 9 bases between. The germline V gene encodes CDR1 KGHSH and CDR2 LQKENI. The chain's CDR3 is CASSPGNPKNIQYF. CDR3 sequence (DNA): TGTGCCAGCTCACCAGGAAATCCAAAAAACATTCAGTACTTC.